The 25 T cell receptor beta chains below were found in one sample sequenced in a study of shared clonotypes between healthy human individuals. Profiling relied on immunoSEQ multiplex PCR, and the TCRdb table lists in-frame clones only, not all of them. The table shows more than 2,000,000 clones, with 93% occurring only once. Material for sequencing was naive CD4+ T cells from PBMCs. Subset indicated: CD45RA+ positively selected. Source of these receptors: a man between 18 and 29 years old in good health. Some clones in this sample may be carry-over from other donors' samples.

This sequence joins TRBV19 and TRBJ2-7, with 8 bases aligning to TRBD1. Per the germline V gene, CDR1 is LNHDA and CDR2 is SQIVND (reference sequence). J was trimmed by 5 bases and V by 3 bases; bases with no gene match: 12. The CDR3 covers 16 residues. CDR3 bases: TGTGCCAGTAGTATTTTGGGGAAGGGACAGGACGACGAGCAGTACTTC. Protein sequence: CASSILGKGQDDEQYF.

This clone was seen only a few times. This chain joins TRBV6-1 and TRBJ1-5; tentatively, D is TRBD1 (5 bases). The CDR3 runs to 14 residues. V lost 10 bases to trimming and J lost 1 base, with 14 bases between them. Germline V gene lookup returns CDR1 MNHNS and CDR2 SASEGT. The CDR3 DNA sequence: TGTGCCACCAAGGTAGGGGCCAGCAATCAGCCCCAGCATTTT. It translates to CATKVGASNQPQHF.

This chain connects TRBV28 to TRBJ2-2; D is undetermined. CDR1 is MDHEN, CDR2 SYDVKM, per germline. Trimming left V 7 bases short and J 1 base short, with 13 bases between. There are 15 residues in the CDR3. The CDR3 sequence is CASNPRTLNTGELFF. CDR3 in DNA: TGTGCCAGCAACCCGCGGACCTTGAACACCGGGGAGCTGTTTTTT.

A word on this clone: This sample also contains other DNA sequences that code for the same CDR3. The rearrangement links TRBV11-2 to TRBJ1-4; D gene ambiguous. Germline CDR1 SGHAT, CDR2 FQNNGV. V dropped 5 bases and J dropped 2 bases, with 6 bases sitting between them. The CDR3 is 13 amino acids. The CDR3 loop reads CASSPTTNEKLFF. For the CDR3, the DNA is TGTGCCAGCAGCCCGACTACTAATGAAAAACTGTTTTTT.

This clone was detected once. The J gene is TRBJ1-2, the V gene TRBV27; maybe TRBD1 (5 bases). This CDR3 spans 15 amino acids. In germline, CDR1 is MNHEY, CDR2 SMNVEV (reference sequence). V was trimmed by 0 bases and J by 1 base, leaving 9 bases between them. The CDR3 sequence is CASSLSRRGNYGYTF. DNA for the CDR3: TGTGCCAGCAGTTTATCACGGAGGGGTAACTATGGCTACACCTTC.

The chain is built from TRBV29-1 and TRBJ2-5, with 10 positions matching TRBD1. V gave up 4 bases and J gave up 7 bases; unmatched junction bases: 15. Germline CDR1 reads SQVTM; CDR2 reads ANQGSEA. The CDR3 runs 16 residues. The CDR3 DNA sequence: TGCAGCGTTGCCACCGTGACAGGGGGCGATTTGGGGACCCAGTACTTC. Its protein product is CSVATVTGGDLGTQYF.

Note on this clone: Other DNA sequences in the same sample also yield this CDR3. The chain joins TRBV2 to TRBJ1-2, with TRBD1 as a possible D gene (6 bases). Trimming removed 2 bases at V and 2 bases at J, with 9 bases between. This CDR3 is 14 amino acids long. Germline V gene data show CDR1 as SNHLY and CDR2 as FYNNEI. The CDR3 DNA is TGTGCCAGCAGTGAACAGGGGACGAACTATGGCTACACCTTC. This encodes CASSEQGTNYGYTF. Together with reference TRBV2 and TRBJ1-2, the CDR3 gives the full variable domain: EPEVTQTPSHQVTQMGQEVILRCVPISNHLYFYWYRQILGQKVEFLVSFYNNEISEKSEIFDDQFSVERPDGSNFTLKIRSTKLEDSAMYFCASSEQGTNYGYTFGSGTRLTVV.

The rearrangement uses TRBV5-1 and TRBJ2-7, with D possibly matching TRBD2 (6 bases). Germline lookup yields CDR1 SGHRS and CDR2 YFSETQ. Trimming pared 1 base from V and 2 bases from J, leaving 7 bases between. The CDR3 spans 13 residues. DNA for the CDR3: TGCGCCAGCAGCTTGAGGGAGGCCTACGAGCAGTACTTC. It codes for CASSLREAYEQYF.

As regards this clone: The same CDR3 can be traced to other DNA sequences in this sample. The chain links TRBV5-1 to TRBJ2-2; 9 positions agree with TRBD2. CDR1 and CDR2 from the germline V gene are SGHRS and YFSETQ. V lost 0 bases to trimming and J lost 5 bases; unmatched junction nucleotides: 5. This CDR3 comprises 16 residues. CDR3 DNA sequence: TGCGCCAGCAGCTTGGCGGGGCTAGCGGGGACCGGGGAGCTGTTTTTT. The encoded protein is CASSLAGLAGTGELFF.

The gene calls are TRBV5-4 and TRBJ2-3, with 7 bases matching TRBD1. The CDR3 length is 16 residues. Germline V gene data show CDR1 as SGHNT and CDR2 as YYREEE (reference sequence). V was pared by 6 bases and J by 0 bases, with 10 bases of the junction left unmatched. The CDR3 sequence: CASNKEPGQSTDTQYF. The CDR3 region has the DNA TGTGCCAGCAACAAAGAACCGGGACAGAGCACAGATACGCAGTATTTT.

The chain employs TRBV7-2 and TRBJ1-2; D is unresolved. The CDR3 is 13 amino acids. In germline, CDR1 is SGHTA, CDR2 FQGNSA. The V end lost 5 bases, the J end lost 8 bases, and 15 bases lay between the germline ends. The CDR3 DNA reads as TGTGCCAGCAGCGTACGGCAGGCAGCGGGCTACACCTTC. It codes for CASSVRQAAGYTF.

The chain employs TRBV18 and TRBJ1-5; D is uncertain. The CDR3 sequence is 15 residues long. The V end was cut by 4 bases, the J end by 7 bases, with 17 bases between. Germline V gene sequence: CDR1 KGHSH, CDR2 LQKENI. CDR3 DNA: TGTGCCAGCTCACTTCTGATAGGGTCGGGCCAGCCCCAGCATTTT. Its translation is CASSLLIGSGQPQHF.

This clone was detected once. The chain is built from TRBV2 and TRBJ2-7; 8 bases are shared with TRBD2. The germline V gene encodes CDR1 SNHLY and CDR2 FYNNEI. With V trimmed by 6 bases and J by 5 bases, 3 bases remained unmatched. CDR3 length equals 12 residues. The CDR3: CASRREVDEQYF. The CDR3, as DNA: TGTGCCAGCAGGCGGGAGGTCGACGAGCAGTACTTC.

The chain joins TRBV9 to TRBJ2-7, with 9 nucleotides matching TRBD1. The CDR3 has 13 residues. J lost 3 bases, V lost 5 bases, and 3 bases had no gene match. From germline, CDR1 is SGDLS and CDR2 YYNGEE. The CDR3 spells CASSRTGDYEQYF. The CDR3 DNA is TGTGCCAGCAGTCGGACAGGGGACTACGAGCAGTACTTC.

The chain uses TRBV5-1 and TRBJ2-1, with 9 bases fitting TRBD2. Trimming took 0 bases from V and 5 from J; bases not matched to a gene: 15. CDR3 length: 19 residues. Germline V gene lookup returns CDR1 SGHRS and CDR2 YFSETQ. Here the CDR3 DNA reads TGCGCCAGCAGCTTGGTGTCCTTCGACCTAGCGGGGCCGAACAATGAGCAGTTCTTC. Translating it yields CASSLVSFDLAGPNNEQFF.

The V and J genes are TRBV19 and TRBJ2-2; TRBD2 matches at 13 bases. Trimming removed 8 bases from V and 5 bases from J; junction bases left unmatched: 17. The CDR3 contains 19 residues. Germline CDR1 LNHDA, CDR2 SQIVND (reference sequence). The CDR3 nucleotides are TGTGCCAGTTCCCTCCGGACTAGCGGGAGTTCTTCGGGGACCGGGGAGCTGTTTTTT. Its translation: CASSLRTSGSSSGTGELFF.

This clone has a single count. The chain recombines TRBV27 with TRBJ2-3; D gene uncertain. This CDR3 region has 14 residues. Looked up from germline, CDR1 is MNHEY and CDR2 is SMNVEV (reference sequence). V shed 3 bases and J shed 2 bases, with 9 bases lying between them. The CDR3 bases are TGTGCCAGCAGTTTCCACAGAACCACAGATACGCAGTATTTT. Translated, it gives CASSFHRTTDTQYF.

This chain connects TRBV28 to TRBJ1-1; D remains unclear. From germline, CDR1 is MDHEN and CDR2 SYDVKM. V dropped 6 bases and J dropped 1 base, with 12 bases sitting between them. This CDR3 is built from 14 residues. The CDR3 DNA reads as TGTGCCAGCAGGCCCTTACGACAGAACACTGAAGCTTTCTTT. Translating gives CASRPLRQNTEAFF.

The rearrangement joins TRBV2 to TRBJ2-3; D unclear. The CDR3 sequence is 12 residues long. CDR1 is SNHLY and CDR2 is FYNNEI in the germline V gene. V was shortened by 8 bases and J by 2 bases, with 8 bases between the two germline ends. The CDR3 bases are TGTGCCAGCCGCTCTAACACAGATACGCAGTATTTT. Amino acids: CASRSNTDTQYF.

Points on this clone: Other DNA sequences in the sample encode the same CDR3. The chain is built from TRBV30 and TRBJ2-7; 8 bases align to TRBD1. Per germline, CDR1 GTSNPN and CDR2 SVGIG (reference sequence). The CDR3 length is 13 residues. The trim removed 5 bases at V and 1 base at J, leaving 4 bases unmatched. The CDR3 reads CAWSTGASYEQYF. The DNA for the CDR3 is TGTGCCTGGTCGACAGGGGCATCCTACGAGCAGTACTTC.

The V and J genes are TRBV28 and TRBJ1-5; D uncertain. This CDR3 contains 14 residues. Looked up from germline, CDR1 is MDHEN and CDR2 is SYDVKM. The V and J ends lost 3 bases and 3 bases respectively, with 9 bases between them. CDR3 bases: TGTGCCAGCAGTTTTGAGAGGCTCAATCAGCCCCAGCATTTT. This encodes CASSFERLNQPQHF.

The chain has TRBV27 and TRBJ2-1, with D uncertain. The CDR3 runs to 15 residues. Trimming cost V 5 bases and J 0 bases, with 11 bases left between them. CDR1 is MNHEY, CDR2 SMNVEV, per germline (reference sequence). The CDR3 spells CASSPQSSSYNEQFF. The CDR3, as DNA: TGTGCCAGCAGTCCCCAGAGCAGCTCCTACAATGAGCAGTTCTTC.

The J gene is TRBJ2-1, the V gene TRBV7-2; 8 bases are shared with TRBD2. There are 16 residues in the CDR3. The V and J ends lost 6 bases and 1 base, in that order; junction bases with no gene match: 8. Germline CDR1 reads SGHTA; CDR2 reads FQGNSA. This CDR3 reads CASRLLAGHSYNEQFF. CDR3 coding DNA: TGTGCCAGCAGGTTATTAGCGGGACATTCCTACAATGAGCAGTTCTTC.

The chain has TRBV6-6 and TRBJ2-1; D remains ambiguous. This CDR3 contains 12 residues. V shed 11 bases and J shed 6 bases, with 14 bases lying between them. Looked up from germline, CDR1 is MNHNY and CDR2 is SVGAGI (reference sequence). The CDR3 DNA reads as TGTGCCCTCTCGGGTACGTCCAATGAGCAGTTCTTC. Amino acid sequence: CALSGTSNEQFF.

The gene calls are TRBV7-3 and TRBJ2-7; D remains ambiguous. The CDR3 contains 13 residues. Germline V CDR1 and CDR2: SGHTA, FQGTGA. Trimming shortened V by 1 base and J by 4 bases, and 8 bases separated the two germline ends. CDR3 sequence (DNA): TGTGCCAGCAGCTTAAGCTTCGGGTACGAGCAGTACTTC. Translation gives CASSLSFGYEQYF.